What follows are 24 T cell receptor beta chains derived from one specimen sequenced in a study of beta chain features in type 1 diabetes. The study reverse transcribed the entire isolated RNA, so it sequenced expressed TCRB transcripts. TCRdb keeps only in-frame clones here, not all; method: immunoSEQ multiplex PCR. In the table there are around 290,000 clones, 8% of which are singletons. The sequenced material came from central memory CD4+ T cells from blood. The receptors here all came from a woman aged 18-29 years in good health.

J is TRBJ1-1 and V is TRBV5-4; D is possibly TRBD1 (6 bases). Trimming shortened V by 0 bases and J by 3 bases, and 12 bases separated the two germline ends. The V gene's germline CDR1 is SGHNT and CDR2 YYREEE (reference sequence). The CDR3 covers 15 residues. Here the CDR3 reads CASSLDGGTYTEAFF. CDR3 nucleotides: TGTGCCAGCAGCTTGGACGGGGGCACCTACACTGAAGCTTTCTTT.

Written as DNA, the CDR3 is TGTGCCACCAGCAGAGTTAGGGGACTAGCGGTTAGCACAGATACGCAGTATTTT. Translated: CATSRVRGLAVSTDTQYF. J is TRBJ2-3 and V is TRBV15; 11 bases line up with TRBD2. V gave up 1 base and J gave up 0 bases; unmatched junction bases: 6. The germline CDR1 and CDR2 sequences are LNHNV and YYDKDF (reference sequence). CDR3 length: 18 residues.

This clone occurred a few times. The CDR3 spells CASSPGTGTFTDTQYF. The CDR3 bases are TGTGCCAGCAGTCCCGGGACAGGGACTTTCACAGATACGCAGTATTTT. V and J are TRBV28 and TRBJ2-3; 9 bases line up with TRBD1. This CDR3 contains 16 residues. J was trimmed by 2 bases and V by 5 bases; bases with no gene match: 8. The germline CDR1 and CDR2 sequences are MDHEN and SYDVKM.

The chain has TRBV5-1 and TRBJ2-7; 9 bases are a match to TRBD1. Unmatched junction bases numbered 5, after V lost 4 bases and J lost 6 bases. Germline lookup yields CDR1 SGHRS and CDR2 YFSETQ. The CDR3 totals 13 residues. The CDR3 DNA follows: TGCGCCAGCAGCCGACAGGGGGGGCTCGAGCAGTACTTC. It encodes CASSRQGGLEQYF.

The genes are TRBV19 and TRBJ2-7; no reliable D call. The V end lost 7 bases, the J end lost 2 bases, and 15 bases lay between the germline ends. The CDR3 is 14 residues long. From germline, CDR1 is LNHDA and CDR2 SQIVND (reference sequence). CDR3 loop: CASKGTEVAYEQYF. In DNA form, the CDR3 reads TGTGCCAGTAAGGGCACTGAGGTAGCCTACGAGCAGTACTTC.

This clone was detected a few times. V usage is TRBV9 and J usage is TRBJ2-5; D is unresolved. V was shortened by 0 bases and J by 4 bases, with 10 bases between the two germline ends. The CDR3 consists of 14 residues. Germline values: CDR1 SGDLS, CDR2 YYNGEE. CDR3 DNA sequence: TGTGCCAGCAGCGTAGAGGGATTGAGAGAGACCCAGTACTTC. It translates to CASSVEGLRETQYF.

The chain carries TRBV4-2 and TRBJ1-4; D is ambiguous. Trimming pared 0 bases from V and 11 bases from J, leaving 13 bases between. The CDR3 is 14 amino acids. CDR1 LGHNA and CDR2 YNFKEQ come from the germline V gene. CDR3 protein: CASSQEIGFGKLFF. In nucleotides, the CDR3 is TGTGCCAGCAGCCAAGAGATCGGTTTCGGTAAACTGTTTTTT.

The chain combines TRBV6-6 with TRBJ2-2; TRBD1 matches at 7 bases. The CDR3 sequence is 16 residues long. Germline CDR1 and CDR2: MNHNY and SVGAGI (reference sequence). V was clipped by 0 bases and J by 1 base; unmatched bases: 2. For the CDR3, the DNA is TGTGCCAGCAGTTACTCAGGGACAGTGAACACCGGGGAGCTGTTTTTT. Its protein is CASSYSGTVNTGELFF.

This chain connects TRBV7-3 to TRBJ2-7, with 7 bases fitting TRBD1. The V and J ends lost 5 bases and 5 bases, in that order; junction bases with no gene match: 9. The V gene's germline CDR1 is SGHTA and CDR2 FQGTGA. This CDR3 spans 14 amino acids. The CDR3 protein is CASSPDREEDEQYV. The CDR3, as DNA: TGTGCCAGCAGCCCCGACAGGGAAGAAGACGAGCAGTACGTC.

This sequence joins TRBV19 and TRBJ2-3; D unclear. The CDR3 sequence is 16 residues long. The germline gives CDR1 LNHDA, CDR2 SQIVND (reference sequence). V lost 3 bases, J lost 0 bases, and 13 bases lay in between. CDR3 sequence reads: CASSIGFRASTDTQYF. For the CDR3, the DNA is TGTGCCAGTAGTATCGGGTTTCGGGCTAGCACAGATACGCAGTATTTT.

The chain has TRBV18 and TRBJ2-7; 7 nucleotides agree with TRBD2. Trimming at V came to 0 bases and at J to 1 base, leaving 6 bases not matched to a gene. The CDR3 covers 16 residues. Germline-derived CDR1 and CDR2 are KGHSH and LQKENI. CDR3 residues: CASSPPSGEGSYEQYF. CDR3 DNA: TGTGCCAGCTCACCACCGAGCGGGGAGGGGTCCTACGAGCAGTACTTC.

There are a few counts of this clone. The rearrangement joins TRBV5-6 to TRBJ2-5, with unresolved D. The CDR3 length is 12 residues. CDR1 is SGHDT, CDR2 YYEEEE, per germline. Trimming took 4 bases from V and 5 from J, leaving 9 bases between them. CDR3 residues: CASSIDGETQYF. The CDR3 DNA reads as TGTGCCAGCAGCATAGACGGGGAGACCCAGTACTTC.

This clone showed up just a few times. The chain links TRBV9 to TRBJ2-1; tentatively, D is TRBD1 or TRBD2 (5 bases each). The CDR3 covers 15 residues. Germline loops: CDR1 SGDLS, CDR2 YYNGEE. The V end was cut by 4 bases, the J end by 7 bases, with 18 bases between. The CDR3 DNA reads as TGTGCCAGCAGCCCAAGGGAGTACGCAGGGAATGAGCAGTTCTTC. Its translation is CASSPREYAGNEQFF. Looking up the rest from reference TRBV9 and TRBJ2-1 gives the full variable domain: DSGVTQTPKHLITATGQRVTLRCSPRSGDLSVYWYQQSLDQGLQFLIQYYNGEERAKGNILERFSAQQFPDLHSELNLSSLELGDSALYFCASSPREYAGNEQFFGPGTRLTVL.

There are many counts of this clone. This rearrangement joins TRBV9 to TRBJ2-3, with 7 positions matching TRBD1. The CDR3 is made up of 15 amino acids. The germline CDR1 and CDR2 sequences are SGDLS and YYNGEE. After removal of 3 bases from V and 0 bases from J, the junction contained 4 bases not matched to a gene. The CDR3 loop is CASSERQGSTDTQYF. In DNA, the CDR3 is TGTGCCAGCAGCGAACGACAGGGAAGCACAGATACGCAGTATTTT.

This clone has only a few counts. J is TRBJ1-4 and V is TRBV28; D not certain. The CDR3 length is 11 residues. V lost 3 bases and J lost 17, with 13 bases in between. Germline CDR1 and CDR2: MDHEN and SYDVKM. The CDR3 nucleotides are TGTGCCAGCAGTTTTGCCCGTACCGTATTTTTT. Residues: CASSFARTVFF.

The chain recombines TRBV6-6 with TRBJ1-4; D is uncertain. Germline values: CDR1 MNHNY, CDR2 SVGAGI (reference sequence). The V end lost 5 bases, the J end lost 8 bases, and 12 bases lay between the germline ends. The CDR3 runs 13 residues. The CDR3 nucleotides are TGTGCCAGCAGTGACACGCTTGGCGAAAAACTGTTTTTT. Translated, it gives CASSDTLGEKLFF.

This clone appeared a few times. This chain links TRBV7-2 with TRBJ1-1; no clear D gene. The CDR3 totals 13 residues. Between the trimmed V and J ends, which lost 1 base and 1 base, there was a span of 4 bases. Germline loops: CDR1 SGHTA, CDR2 FQGNSA. The CDR3 region has the DNA TGTGCCAGCAGCTTAGTACAGAACACTGAAGCTTTCTTT. Its protein product is CASSLVQNTEAFF.

This clone has a count of ten or more. The gene calls are TRBV27 and TRBJ1-2; 7 bases match TRBD1. The germline V gene encodes CDR1 MNHEY and CDR2 SMNVEV (reference sequence). The CDR3 runs to 14 residues. J lost 4 bases, V lost 5 bases, and 7 bases had no gene match. CDR3 in amino acids: CASSLYGDSYGYTF. The CDR3 nucleotides read TGTGCCAGCAGTCTATACGGGGACAGCTATGGCTACACCTTC.

J is TRBJ1-2 and V is TRBV5-1; 8 nucleotides line up with TRBD1. Germline V gives CDR1 SGHRS, CDR2 YFSETQ. The CDR3 has 17 amino acids. V gave up 3 bases and J gave up 4 bases; unmatched junction bases: 14. The CDR3 region is CASSSQGAGLGTYGYTF. The CDR3 DNA is TGCGCCAGCAGCTCCCAGGGGGCCGGACTGGGGACCTATGGCTACACCTTC.

V gene TRBV6-6 combines with J gene TRBJ2-7; a possible D gene is TRBD2 (7 bases). The CDR3 is 15 residues long. The germline V and J ends were trimmed by 5 bases and 10 bases, with 24 bases remaining between them. CDR1 is MNHNY, CDR2 SVGAGI, per germline (reference sequence). CDR3 residues: CASSPRGADVDLQYV. The DNA for the CDR3 is TGTGCCAGCAGTCCTCGGGGGGCTGACGTTGATCTACAGTACGTC.

This clone was observed at least ten times. The chain is built from TRBV7-2 and TRBJ2-4; TRBD2 aligns across 7 bases. Germline values: CDR1 SGHTA, CDR2 FQGNSA. V gave up 5 bases and J gave up 6 bases; unmatched junction bases: 7. The CDR3 covers 14 residues. The CDR3 bases are TGTGCCAGCAGCACGACAAGGGAGGGAAACATTCAGTACTTC. Encoded protein: CASSTTREGNIQYF.

The chain joins TRBV4-3 to TRBJ2-1; maybe TRBD2 (5 bases). V was clipped by 4 bases and J by 0 bases, with 13 bases between them. Germline V lookup: CDR1 LGHNA, CDR2 YSLEER. The CDR3 has 16 residues. CDR3 bases: TGCGCCAGCAGCCGAGTTAGGAGGAGCTCCTACAATGAGCAGTTCTTC. Translating it yields CASSRVRRSSYNEQFF.

This clone has more than one count but fewer than ten. This chain uses TRBV28 with TRBJ2-5, with TRBD2 matching over 8 bases. The J segment lost 4 bases and the V segment lost 6 bases, leaving 7 bases of the junction unmatched. CDR1 and CDR2 from the germline V gene are MDHEN and SYDVKM. The length of the CDR3 is 14 residues. Written as DNA, the CDR3 is TGTGCCAGCAGCCGCCCGGGGGGGTCAGAGACCCAGTACTTC. Translating gives CASSRPGGSETQYF.

The CDR3, as DNA: TGTGCCAGTAGTTCTAAGGGAGGTGGTGAGGCTTTCTTT. This codes for CASSSKGGGEAFF. The V call is TRBV19, the J call TRBJ1-1, with D hard to call. V was trimmed by 5 bases and J by 11 bases, leaving 18 bases between them. The CDR3 totals 13 residues. The germline CDR1 and CDR2 sequences are LNHDA and SQIVND (reference sequence).